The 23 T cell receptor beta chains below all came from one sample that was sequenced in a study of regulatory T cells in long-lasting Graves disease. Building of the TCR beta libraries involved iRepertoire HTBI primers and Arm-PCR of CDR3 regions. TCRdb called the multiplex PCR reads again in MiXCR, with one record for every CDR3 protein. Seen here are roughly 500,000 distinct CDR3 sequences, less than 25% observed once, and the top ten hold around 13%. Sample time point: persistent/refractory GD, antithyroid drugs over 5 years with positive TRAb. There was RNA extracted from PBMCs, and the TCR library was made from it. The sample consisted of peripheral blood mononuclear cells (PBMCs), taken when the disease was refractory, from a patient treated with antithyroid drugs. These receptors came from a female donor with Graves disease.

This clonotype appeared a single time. The CDR3 loop is CSALDRGALQETQYF. CDR3 bases: TGCAGTGCCCTCGACAGGGGGGCCCTCCAAGAGACCCAGTACTTC. The chain joins TRBV20-1 to TRBJ2-5; 9 bases map to TRBD1. The V segment lost 6 bases and the J segment 1 base; nucleotides outside the gene matches: 9. CDR1 and CDR2 (germline): DFQATT, SNEGSKA (reference sequence). This CDR3 is built from 15 residues.

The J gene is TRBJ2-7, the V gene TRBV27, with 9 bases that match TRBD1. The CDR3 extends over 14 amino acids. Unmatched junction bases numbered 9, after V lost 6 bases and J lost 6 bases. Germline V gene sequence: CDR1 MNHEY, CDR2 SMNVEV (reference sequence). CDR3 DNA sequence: TGTGCCAGCAGCCGGCGGGGACAGGGTCGCGAGCAGTACTTC. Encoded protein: CASSRRGQGREQYF.

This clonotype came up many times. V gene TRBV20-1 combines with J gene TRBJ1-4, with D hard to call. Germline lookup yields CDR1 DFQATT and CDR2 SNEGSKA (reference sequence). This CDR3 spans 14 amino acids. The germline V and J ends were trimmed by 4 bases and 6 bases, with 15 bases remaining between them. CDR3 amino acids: CSATTPRGDEKLFF. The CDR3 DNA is TGCAGTGCTACCACCCCACGTGGTGATGAAAAACTGTTTTTT.

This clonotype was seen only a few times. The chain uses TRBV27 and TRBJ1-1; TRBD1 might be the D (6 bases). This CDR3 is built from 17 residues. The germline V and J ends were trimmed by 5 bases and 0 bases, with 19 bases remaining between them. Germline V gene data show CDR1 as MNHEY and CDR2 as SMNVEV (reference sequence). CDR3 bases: TGTGCCAGCAGTCTGAGGGGGTCCTTCGGTTTGAACACTGAAGCTTTCTTT. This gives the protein CASSLRGSFGLNTEAFF.

The CDR3, as DNA: TGTGCCAGCAGTGAAACCGAGGGAAACACCATATATTTT. Amino acids: CASSETEGNTIYF. The chain recombines TRBV2 with TRBJ1-3; the D is unclear. V was clipped by 2 bases and J by 4 bases, with 6 bases between them. Looked up from germline, CDR1 is SNHLY and CDR2 is FYNNEI. This CDR3 has 13 residues.

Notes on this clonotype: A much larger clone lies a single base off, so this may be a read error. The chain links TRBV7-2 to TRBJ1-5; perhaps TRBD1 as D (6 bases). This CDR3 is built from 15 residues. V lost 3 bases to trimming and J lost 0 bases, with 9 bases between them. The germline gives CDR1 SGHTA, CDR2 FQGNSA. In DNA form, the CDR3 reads TGTGCCAGCAGCTTTGACAGGAGTAGCAATCAGCCCCAGCATTTT. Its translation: CASSFDRSSNQPQHF.

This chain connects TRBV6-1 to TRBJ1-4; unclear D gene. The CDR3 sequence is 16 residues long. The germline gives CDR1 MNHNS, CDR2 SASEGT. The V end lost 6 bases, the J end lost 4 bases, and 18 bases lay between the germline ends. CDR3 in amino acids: CASSNNPHVLNEKLFF. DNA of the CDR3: TGTGCCAGCAGCAATAACCCACATGTTCTTAATGAAAAACTGTTTTTT.

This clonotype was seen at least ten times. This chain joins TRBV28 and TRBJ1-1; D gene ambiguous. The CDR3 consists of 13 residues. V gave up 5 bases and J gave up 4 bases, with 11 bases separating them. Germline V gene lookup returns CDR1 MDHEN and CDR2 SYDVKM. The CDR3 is CASSLTDPTEAFF. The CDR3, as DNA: TGTGCCAGCAGTCTCACGGATCCCACTGAAGCTTTCTTT. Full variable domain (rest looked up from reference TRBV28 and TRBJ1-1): DVKVTQSSRYLVKRTGEKVFLECVQDMDHENMFWYRQDPGLGLRLIYFSYDVKMKEKGDIPEGYSVSREKKERFSLILESASTNQTSMYLCASSLTDPTEAFFGQGTRLTVV.

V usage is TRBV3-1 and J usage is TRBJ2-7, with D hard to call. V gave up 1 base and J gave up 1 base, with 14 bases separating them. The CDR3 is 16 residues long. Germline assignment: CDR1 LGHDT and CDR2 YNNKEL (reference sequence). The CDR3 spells CASSQGLPGRSYEQYF. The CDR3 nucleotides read TGTGCCAGCAGCCAAGGTCTTCCTGGACGGTCCTACGAGCAGTACTTC.

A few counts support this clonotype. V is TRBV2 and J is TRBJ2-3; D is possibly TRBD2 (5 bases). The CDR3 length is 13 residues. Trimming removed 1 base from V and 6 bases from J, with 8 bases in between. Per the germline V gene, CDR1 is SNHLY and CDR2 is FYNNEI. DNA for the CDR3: TGTGCCAGCAGTGAAGGGGAGCCGGATACGCAGTATTTT. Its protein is CASSEGEPDTQYF. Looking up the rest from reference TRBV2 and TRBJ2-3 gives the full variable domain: EPEVTQTPSHQVTQMGQEVILRCVPISNHLYFYWYRQILGQKVEFLVSFYNNEISEKSEIFDDQFSVERPDGSNFTLKIRSTKLEDSAMYFCASSEGEPDTQYFGPGTRLTVL.

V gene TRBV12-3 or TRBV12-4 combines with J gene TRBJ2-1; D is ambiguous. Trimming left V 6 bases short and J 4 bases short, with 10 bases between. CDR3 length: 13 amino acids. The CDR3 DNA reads TGTGCCAGCAGGGTGGGAACTTACAATGAGCAGTTCTTC. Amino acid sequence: CASRVGTYNEQFF.

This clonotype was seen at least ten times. The CDR3 region is CASRLRQGGRETQYF. In DNA form, the CDR3 reads TGTGCCAGCAGGCTACGACAGGGAGGACGAGAGACCCAGTACTTC. V and J are TRBV6-1 and TRBJ2-5; D possibly corresponds to TRBD1 (7 bases). This CDR3 contains 15 residues. From germline, CDR1 is MNHNS and CDR2 SASEGT. V dropped 6 bases and J dropped 4 bases, with 18 bases sitting between them.

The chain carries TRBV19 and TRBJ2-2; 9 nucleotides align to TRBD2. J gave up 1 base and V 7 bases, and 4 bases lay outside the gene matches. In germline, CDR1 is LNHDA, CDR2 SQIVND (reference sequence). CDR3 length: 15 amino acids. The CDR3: CASTASGVNTGELFF. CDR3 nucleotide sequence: TGTGCCAGTACCGCTAGCGGGGTGAACACCGGGGAGCTGTTTTTT.

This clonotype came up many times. The CDR3 sequence is CASSWDRSYEQYF. DNA for the CDR3: TGTGCCAGCAGCTGGGACAGGTCCTACGAGCAGTACTTC. The chain combines TRBV7-2 with TRBJ2-7; 8 positions agree with TRBD1. The CDR3 runs 13 residues. The junction had 0 bases not matched to a gene; V was cut back by 4 bases and J by 1 base. Germline loops: CDR1 SGHTA, CDR2 FQGNSA.

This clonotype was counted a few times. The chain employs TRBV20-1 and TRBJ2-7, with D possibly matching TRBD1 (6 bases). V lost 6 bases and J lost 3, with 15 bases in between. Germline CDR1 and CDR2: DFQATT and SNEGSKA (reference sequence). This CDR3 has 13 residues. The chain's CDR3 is CSAVPGQIYEQYF. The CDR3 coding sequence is TGCAGTGCCGTGCCTGGACAGATCTACGAGCAGTACTTC.

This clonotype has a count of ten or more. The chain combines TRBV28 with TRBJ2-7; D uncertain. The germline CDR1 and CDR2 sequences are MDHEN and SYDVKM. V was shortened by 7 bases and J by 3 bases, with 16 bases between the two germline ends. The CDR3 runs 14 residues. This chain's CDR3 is CASNRVPVHYEQYF. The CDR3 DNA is TGTGCCAGCAATCGGGTCCCCGTCCACTACGAGCAGTACTTC.

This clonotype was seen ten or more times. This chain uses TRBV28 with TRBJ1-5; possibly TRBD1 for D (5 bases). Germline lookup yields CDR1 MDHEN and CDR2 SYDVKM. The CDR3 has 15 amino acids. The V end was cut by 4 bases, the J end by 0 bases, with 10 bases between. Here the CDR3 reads CASSSQVSSNQPQHF. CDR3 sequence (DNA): TGTGCCAGCAGTTCACAGGTATCTAGCAATCAGCCCCAGCATTTT.

In DNA, the CDR3 is TGCAGTGCTCGGACTAGCTACGAGCAGTACTTC. It codes for CSARTSYEQYF. The gene calls are TRBV20-1 and TRBJ2-7; 7 positions agree with TRBD2. The trim removed 5 bases at V and 3 bases at J, leaving 1 base unmatched. Germline V gene lookup returns CDR1 DFQATT and CDR2 SNEGSKA (reference sequence). The length of the CDR3 is 11 residues.

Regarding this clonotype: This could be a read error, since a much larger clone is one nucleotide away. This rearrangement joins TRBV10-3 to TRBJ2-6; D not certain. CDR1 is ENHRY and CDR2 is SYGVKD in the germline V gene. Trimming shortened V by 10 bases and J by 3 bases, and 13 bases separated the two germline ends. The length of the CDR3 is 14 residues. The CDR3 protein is CASKRDHGANVLTF. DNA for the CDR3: TGTGCCAGCAAAAGGGATCATGGGGCCAACGTCCTGACTTTC.

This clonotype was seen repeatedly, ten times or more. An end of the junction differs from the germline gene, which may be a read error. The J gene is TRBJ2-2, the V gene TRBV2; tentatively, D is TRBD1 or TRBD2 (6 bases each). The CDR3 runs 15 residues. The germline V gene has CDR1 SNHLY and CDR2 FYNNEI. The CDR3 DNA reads TGTGCCAGCAGTGGTGGCAGGGGTCTCGGCGGGGAGCTATTTTTT. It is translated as CASSGGRGLGGELFF.

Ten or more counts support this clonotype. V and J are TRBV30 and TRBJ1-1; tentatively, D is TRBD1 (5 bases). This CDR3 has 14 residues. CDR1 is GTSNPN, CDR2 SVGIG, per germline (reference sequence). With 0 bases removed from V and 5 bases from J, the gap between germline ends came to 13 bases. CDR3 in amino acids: CAWSVRGWGTEAFF. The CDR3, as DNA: TGTGCCTGGAGTGTACGAGGGTGGGGGACTGAAGCTTTCTTT.

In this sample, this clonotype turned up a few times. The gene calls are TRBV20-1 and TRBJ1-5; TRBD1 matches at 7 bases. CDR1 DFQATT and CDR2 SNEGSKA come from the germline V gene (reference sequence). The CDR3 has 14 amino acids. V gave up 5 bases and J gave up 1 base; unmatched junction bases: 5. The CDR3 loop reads CSAARGGSNQPQHF. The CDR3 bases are TGCAGTGCTGCCAGGGGGGGAAGCAATCAGCCCCAGCATTTT.

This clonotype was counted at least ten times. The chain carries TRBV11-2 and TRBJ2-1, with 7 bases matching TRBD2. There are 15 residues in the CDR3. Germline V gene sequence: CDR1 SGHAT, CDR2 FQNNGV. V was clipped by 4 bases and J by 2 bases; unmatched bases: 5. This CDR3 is CASSSTAGTYNEQFF. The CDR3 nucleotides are TGTGCCAGCAGCTCGACAGCGGGGACCTACAATGAGCAGTTCTTC.